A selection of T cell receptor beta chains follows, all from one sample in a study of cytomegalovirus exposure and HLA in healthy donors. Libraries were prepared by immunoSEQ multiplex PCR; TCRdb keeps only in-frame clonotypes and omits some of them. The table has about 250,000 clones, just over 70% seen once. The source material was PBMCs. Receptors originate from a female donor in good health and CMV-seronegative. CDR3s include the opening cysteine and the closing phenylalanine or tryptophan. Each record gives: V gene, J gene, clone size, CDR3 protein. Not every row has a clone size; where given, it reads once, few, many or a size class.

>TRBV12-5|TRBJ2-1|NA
CASGLGRYNEQFF
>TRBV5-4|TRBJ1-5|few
CASSLGGQIPQPQHF
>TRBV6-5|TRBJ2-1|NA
CASSSGGGEQFF
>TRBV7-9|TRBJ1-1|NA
CASSLVGAGGKAFF
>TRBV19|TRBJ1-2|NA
CASSIGQGAYGYTF
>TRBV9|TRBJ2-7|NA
CASSVGGLAALEQYF
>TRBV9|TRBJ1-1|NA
CASSPLARDTEAFF
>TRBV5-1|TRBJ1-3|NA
CASSLPGDYNTIYF
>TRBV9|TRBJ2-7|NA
CASSGGQGSYEQYF
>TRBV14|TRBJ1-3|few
CASSSTVRSNTIYF
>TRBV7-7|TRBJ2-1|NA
CASSLVGRLGHNEQFF
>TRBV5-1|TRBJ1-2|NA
CASSLGQGNYGYTF
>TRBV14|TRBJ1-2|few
CASSQRTGPDYGYTF
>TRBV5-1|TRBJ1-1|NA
CASSLVGQVLNTEAFF
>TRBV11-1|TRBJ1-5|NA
CASSPSGDQPQHF
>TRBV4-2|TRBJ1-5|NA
CASSQASLQPQHF
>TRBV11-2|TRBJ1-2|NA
CASSLGQTRGYTF
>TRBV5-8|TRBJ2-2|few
CASSLQGSGELFF
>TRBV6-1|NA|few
CASSEGGGPTYEQYF
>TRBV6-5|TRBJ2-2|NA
CASKGQGTGELFF
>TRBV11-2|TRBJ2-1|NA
CASSLDRGSYNEQFF
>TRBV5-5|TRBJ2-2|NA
CASSFAGRNTGELFF
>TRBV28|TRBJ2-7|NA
CASRAAGFPYEQYF
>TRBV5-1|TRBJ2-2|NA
CASSTGLATNTGELFF
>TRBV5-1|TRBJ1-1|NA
CASSWTGLGRRTEAFF
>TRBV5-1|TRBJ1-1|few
CASSQTGGNTEAFF
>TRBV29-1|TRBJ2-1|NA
CSAIYGGGNEQFF
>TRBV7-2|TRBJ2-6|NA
CASSFPPRQFSGANVLTF
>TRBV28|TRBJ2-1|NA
CASSSLKLAGGGRNEQFF
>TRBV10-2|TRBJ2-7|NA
CASSEAGGHEQYF
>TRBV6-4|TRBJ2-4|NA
CASSLGTGPNIQYF
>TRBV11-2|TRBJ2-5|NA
CASSLGASGRAETQYF
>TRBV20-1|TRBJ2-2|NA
CSARDEAQLFF
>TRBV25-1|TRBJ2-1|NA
CASEGLAGGLYNEQFF
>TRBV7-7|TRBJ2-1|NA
CASSAIAGGVVDEQFF
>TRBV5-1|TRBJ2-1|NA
CASSSVPGGHNEQFF
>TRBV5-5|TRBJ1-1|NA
CASSLAGFEAFF
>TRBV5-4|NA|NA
CASSPGDRESEQYF
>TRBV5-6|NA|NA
CASSSGLTSGAPYEQYF
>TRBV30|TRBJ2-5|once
CAWSVLRGDQETQYF
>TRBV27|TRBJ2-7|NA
CASSAAGTTYEQYF
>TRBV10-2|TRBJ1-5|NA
CASVDRGGNQPQHF